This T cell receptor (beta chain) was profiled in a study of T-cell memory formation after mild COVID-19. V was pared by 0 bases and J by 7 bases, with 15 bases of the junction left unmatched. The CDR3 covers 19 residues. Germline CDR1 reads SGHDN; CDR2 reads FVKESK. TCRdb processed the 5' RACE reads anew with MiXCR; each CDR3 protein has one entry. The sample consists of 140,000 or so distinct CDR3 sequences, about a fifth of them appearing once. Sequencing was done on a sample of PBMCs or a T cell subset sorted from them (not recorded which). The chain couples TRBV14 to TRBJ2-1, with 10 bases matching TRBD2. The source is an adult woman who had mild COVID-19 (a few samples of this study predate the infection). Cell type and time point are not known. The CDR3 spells CASSQDRLAGEVRKNEQFF. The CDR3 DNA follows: TGTGCCAGCAGCCAAGATCGGCTAGCGGGGGAGGTTAGGAAAAATGAGCAGTTCTTC.